This paragraph reports one TCR beta chain. The source of the sample is a study of blood T cell repertoires in COVID-19. The study drew participants aged about 18 to 89 years from approximately 23 US areas. Clones were read by immunoSEQ multiplex PCR, and TCRdb kept only the in-frame ones, dropping some. The sample contains a few hundred thousand clones, 88% of which appear only once. Trimming removed 6 bases from V and 7 bases from J, with 26 bases in between. The CDR3 spans 17 residues. The chain uses TRBV5-3 and TRBJ1-5; D is ambiguous. TRBV5-3 is an ORF, and what it does is uncertain. This TCR was recovered from a woman aged 18-29 years who had recovered from COVID-19. The source material was PBMCs or T cells enriched from blood (not recorded which). CDR3 in amino acids: CARIVGGRTGVGQPQHF. Written as DNA, the CDR3 is TGTGCCAGAATAGTCGGTGGGAGGACGGGCGTGGGCCAGCCCCAGCATTTT.